This TCR beta chain was captured by sequencing in a study of CD8 T cells in ankylosing spondylitis. Study-level points and caveats: Significantly higher representation of disease-linked clones was reported for matched ankylosing spondylitis synovial fluid.

The CDR3 loop spans 16 amino acids. The ends were cut back, 1 base at V and 4 bases at J, with 17 bases in the middle. Germline V gene data show CDR1 as LGHNA and CDR2 as YNFKEQ. Molecular-barcoded quantitative 5'-RACE produced these TCR beta libraries. TCRdb processed the 5' RACE reads anew with MiXCR; each CDR3 protein has one entry. The table includes 300,000 to 400,000 distinct CDR3 sequences, roughly 14% detected once. This clonotype occurred a few times. What it recognizes is unknown. The receptor's source is a male donor with ankylosing spondylitis or in good health (not recorded which). The V call is TRBV4-2, the J call TRBJ2-7; a weak D match, TRBD1 (6 bases). The specimen sequenced was blood, either unsorted or a sorted T cell fraction (not recorded which). Here the CDR3 DNA reads TGTGCCAGCAGCCAAGTGGTCAGGGGCCGAGATTACGAGCAGTACTTC. This translates into CASSQVVRGRDYEQYF.